This T cell receptor (beta chain) was sequenced in a study of tumor-infiltrating lymphocytes in oesophageal squamous cell carcinoma. Germline V gene sequence: CDR1 MNHNS, CDR2 SASEGT. The CDR3 spans 14 residues. TCRdb processed the PCR reads anew with MiXCR; each CDR3 protein has one entry. The table has more than 10,000 distinct CDR3 sequences, roughly half seen once. This sequence joins TRBV6-1 and TRBJ2-5; D is undetermined. The J call may be in error: the DNA end matches TRBJ1-2 better. The clonotype originates from a male donor with esophageal squamous cell carcinoma. The specimen was esophageal tumor tissue. The CDR3 bases are TGTGCCAGCAGTTCGGGATTCTCGGTCGTTGGCTACACCTTC. Translation gives CASSSGFSVVGYTF.